This T cell receptor (beta chain) was recorded in a study of blood T cell repertoires in COVID-19. CDR1 is SGHNT, CDR2 YENEEA, per germline. V was cut by 1 base and J by 6 bases, with 13 bases left in between. The CDR3 is 15 amino acids. Generated by immunoSEQ multiplex PCR, the TCRdb table keeps only in-frame clones and is missing some. The sample has some 150,000 clones; roughly 88% are singletons. This chain uses TRBV11-3 with TRBJ2-1; D is possibly TRBD2 (5 bases). The source material was PBMCs or T cells enriched from blood (not recorded which). The receptor was derived from a man between 50 and 59 years old who had recovered from COVID-19. CDR3 bases: TGTGCCAGCAGCTTAGCGAGTCTAGCCGGCAATGAGCAGTTCTTC. It specifies CASSLASLAGNEQFF.